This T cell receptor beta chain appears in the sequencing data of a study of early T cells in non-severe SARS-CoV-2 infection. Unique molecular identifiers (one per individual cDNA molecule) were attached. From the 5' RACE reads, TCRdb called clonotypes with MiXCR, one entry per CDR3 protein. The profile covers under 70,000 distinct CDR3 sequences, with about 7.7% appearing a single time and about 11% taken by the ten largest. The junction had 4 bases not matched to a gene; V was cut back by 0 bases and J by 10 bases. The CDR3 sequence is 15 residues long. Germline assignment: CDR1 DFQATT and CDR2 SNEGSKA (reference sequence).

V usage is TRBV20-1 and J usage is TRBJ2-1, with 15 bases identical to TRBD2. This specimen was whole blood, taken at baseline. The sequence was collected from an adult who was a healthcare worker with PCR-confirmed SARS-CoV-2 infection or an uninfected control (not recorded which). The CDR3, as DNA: TGCAGTGCTAGAGATCCGGGACTAGCGGGAGGCGAGCAGTTCTTC. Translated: CSARDPGLAGGEQFF.